This TCR beta chain is from a study of T cells in narcolepsy. Study as a whole: Enrolled donors included narcolepsy type 1 or type 2 patients and healthy controls. Study-wide results and limits: Reportedly, autoreactive clonotypes were serially detected in patients' blood but not controls'.

To note about this clone: Its antigen is unidentified.

Profiling relied on immunoSEQ multiplex PCR, and the TCRdb table lists in-frame clones only, not all of them. The repertoire has roughly 24,000 clones, 80% to 85% of them found once; the top ten carry over 3.5%. The sequencing sample was made of memory (CD45RA-) CD4+ T cells from blood. This TCR came from a human donor in good health.

CDR3: CASSIGQPNDNYGYTF. CDR3 bases: TGTGCCAGTAGTATTGGGCAACCGAATGATAACTATGGCTACACCTTC. The J gene is TRBJ1-2, the V gene TRBV19; D is unresolved. Germline-derived CDR1 and CDR2 are LNHDA and SQIVND (reference sequence). The CDR3 contains 16 residues. V lost 3 bases, J lost 1 base, and 15 bases lay in between.